This paragraph reports one T cell receptor beta chain. Its matching antigen is unknown. The PCR contained 60 Vbeta and 13 Jbeta primers. Authors' data handling: A later analysis tallied 65 million to 85 million unique TCR beta chains, approximately 11 million of them shared. Produced via immunoSEQ multiplex PCR; TCRdb's table is partial and in-frame only. V and J calls and clone size are those listed in that table; D and trimming were worked out from the DNA. The sample records roughly 100,000 clones, over 75% being singletons. This record comes from a study of cytomegalovirus exposure and HLA in healthy donors. Study-wide results and caveats: Roughly even sequencing depth across donors was the assumption behind the presence/absence analyses. One variant, a missense change in DCLRE1C, was linked in a later analysis to TCR beta V- and J-gene trimming. Reports indicate that TCR beta sequences accurately predicted the HLA-A and HLA-B alleles of most subjects.

Germline V gene data show CDR1 as SGDLS and CDR2 as YYNGEE. The CDR3 consists of 12 residues. V lost 2 bases, J lost 8 bases, and 0 bases stayed unmatched. Sequenced material: PBMCs. The TCR originated in a man aged 60 to 69 in good health and CMV-seropositive. This chain connects TRBV9 to TRBJ2-1, with 8 bases fitting TRBD2. CDR3 amino acids: CASSVTSDEQFF. CDR3 DNA: TGTGCCAGCAGCGTGACTAGCGATGAGCAGTTCTTC.